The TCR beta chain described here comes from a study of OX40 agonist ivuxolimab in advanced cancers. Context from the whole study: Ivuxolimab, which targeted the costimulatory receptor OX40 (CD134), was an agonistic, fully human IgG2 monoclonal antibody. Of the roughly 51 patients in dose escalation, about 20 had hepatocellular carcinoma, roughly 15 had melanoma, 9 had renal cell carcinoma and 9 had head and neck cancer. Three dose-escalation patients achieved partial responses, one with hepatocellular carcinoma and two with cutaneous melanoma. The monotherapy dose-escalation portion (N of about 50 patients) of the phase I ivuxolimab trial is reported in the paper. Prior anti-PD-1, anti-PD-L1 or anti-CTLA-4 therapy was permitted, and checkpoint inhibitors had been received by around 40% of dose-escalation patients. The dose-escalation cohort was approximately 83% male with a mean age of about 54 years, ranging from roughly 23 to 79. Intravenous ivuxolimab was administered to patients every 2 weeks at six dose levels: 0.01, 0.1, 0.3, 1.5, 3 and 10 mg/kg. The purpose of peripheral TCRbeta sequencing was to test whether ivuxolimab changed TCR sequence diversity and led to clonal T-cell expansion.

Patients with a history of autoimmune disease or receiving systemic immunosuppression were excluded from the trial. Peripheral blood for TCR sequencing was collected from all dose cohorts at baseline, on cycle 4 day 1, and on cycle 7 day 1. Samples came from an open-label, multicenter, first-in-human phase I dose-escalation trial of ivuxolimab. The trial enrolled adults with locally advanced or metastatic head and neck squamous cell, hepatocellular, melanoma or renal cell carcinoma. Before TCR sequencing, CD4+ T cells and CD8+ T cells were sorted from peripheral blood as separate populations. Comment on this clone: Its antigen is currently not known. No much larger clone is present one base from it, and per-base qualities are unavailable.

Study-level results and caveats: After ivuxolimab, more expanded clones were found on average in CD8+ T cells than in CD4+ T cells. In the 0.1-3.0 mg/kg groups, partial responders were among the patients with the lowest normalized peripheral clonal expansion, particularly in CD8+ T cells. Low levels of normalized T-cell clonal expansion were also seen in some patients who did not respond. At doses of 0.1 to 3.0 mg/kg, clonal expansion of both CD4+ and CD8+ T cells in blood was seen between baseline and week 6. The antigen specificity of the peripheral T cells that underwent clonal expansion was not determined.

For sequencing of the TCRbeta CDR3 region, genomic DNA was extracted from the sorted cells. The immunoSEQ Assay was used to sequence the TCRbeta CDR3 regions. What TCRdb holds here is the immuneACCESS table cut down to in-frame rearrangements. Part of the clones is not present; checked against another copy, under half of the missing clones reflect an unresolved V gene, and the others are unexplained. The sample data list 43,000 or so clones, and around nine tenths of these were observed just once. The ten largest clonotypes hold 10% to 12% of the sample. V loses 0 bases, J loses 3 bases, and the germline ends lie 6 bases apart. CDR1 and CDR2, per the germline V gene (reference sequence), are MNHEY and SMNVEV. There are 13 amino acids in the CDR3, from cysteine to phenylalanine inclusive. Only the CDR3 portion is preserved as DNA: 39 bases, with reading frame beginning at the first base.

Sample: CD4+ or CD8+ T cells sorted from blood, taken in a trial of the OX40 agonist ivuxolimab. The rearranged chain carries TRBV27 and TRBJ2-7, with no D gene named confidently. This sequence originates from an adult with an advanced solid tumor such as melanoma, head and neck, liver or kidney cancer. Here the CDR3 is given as CASSLSSRYEQYF. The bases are TGTGCCAGCAGTTTATCCTCTCGCTACGAGCAGTACTTC.